This entry describes one TCR beta chain. The data derive from a study of beta chain features in type 1 diabetes. The CDR3 runs to 13 residues. Per the germline V gene, CDR1 is SGHNT and CDR2 is YENEEA. Trimming pared 4 bases from V and 6 bases from J, leaving 13 bases between. Sequencing targeted expressed TCRB transcripts, as all isolated RNA had been reverse transcribed. TCRdb keeps only in-frame clones here, not all; method: immunoSEQ multiplex PCR. The top ten clones hold around 0.039% of a sample with roughly 450,000 clones, 11% to 15% of them seen once. Specimen: naive CD4+ T cells from blood. The rearrangement links TRBV11-3 to TRBJ2-7, with a tentative D call TRBD2 (6 bases). This clonotype was obtained from a man younger than 40 in good health. This CDR3 reads CASSSGGFGEQYV. CDR3 coding DNA: TGTGCCAGCAGCTCAGGAGGGTTCGGCGAGCAGTACGTC.